This is a list of T cell receptor beta chains from one sample in a study of metastatic and nonmetastatic thyroid tumors. TCRdb reanalyzed the PCR reads with MiXCR. There are roughly 30,000 clones in the sample; around a quarter occur only once, and roughly 15% lies in the top ten. Sequencing was carried out using blood. The receptors originated from a female donor with papillary thyroid cancer or a benign thyroid nodule (not recorded which). Some clones in this sample may be carry-over from other donors' samples. Both conserved end residues are part of each CDR3. The D gene is left open where the match is weak. Clone size is stated in some rows and not others, as once, few, many or a class when expanded.

d_gene: TRBD1; abundance: many; j_gene: TRBJ1-4; v_gene: TRBV20-1; CDR3aa: CSAVQGKGEKLFF; CDR3nt: TGCAGTGCAGTACAGGGGAAGGGTGAAAAACTGTTTTTT
d_gene: .; abundance: many; j_gene: TRBJ1-4; v_gene: TRBV2; CDR3aa: CASREDSSTNEKLFF; CDR3nt: TGTGCCAGCAGGGAGGACAGTTCAACTAATGAAAAACTGTTTTTT
d_gene: .; abundance: few; j_gene: TRBJ1-3; v_gene: TRBV6-1; CDR3aa: CASSGLRTGTGNTIYF; CDR3nt: TGTGCCAGCAGTGGTTTGAGAACAGGGACTGGAAACACCATATATTTT
d_gene: .; abundance: .; j_gene: TRBJ1-2; v_gene: TRBV30; CDR3aa: CAWSVDKGGTHGYTF; CDR3nt: TGTGCCTGGAGTGTTGACAAGGGGGGCACACATGGCTACACCTTC
d_gene: .; abundance: .; j_gene: TRBJ2-1; v_gene: TRBV9; CDR3aa: CASSVAPGKQVDEQFF; CDR3nt: TGTGCCAGCAGCGTGGCACCCGGGAAACAGGTCGATGAGCAGTTCTTC
d_gene: .; abundance: .; j_gene: TRBJ2-7; v_gene: TRBV7-2; CDR3aa: CASSSRPGRQEEQYF; CDR3nt: TGTGCCAGCAGCTCCCGACCCGGACGACAGGAGGAGCAGTACTTC
d_gene: .; abundance: many; j_gene: TRBJ1-3; v_gene: TRBV27; CDR3aa: CASIRIEPGNTIYF; CDR3nt: TGTGCCAGCATCCGAATAGAACCTGGAAACACCATATATTTT
d_gene: TRBD1; abundance: many; j_gene: TRBJ1-2; v_gene: TRBV18; CDR3aa: CASSPAGGGYTF; CDR3nt: TGTGCCAGCTCACCAGCAGGGGGTGGCTACACCTTC
d_gene: TRBD2; abundance: many; j_gene: TRBJ2-5; v_gene: TRBV2; CDR3aa: CASRRLAAYQETQYF; CDR3nt: TGTGCCAGCAGACGACTAGCGGCTTACCAAGAGACCCAGTACTTC
d_gene: .; abundance: many; j_gene: TRBJ1-5; v_gene: TRBV6-6; CDR3aa: CASSYQGDNQPQHF; CDR3nt: TGTGCCAGCAGTTATCAGGGTGACAATCAGCCCCAGCATTTT
d_gene: .; abundance: many; j_gene: TRBJ2-3; v_gene: TRBV30; CDR3aa: CAWIISGVNTDTQYF; CDR3nt: TGTGCCTGGATTATTAGCGGAGTTAACACAGATACGCAGTATTTT
d_gene: .; abundance: many; j_gene: TRBJ2-7; v_gene: TRBV7-6; CDR3aa: CASSLDQSKGQYF; CDR3nt: TGTGCCAGCAGCTTAGATCAGTCGAAGGGGCAGTACTTC
d_gene: .; abundance: medium-sized; j_gene: TRBJ1-3; v_gene: TRBV28; CDR3aa: CASSSPGGSGNTIYF; CDR3nt: TGTGCCAGCAGTTCGCCCGGGGGGAGTGGAAACACCATATATTTT
d_gene: .; abundance: .; j_gene: TRBJ1-2; v_gene: TRBV30; CDR3aa: CAWVSGFGYTF; CDR3nt: TGTGCCTGGGTGTCAGGGTTTGGCTACACCTTC
d_gene: .; abundance: .; j_gene: TRBJ2-7; v_gene: TRBV11-2; CDR3aa: CASSLGGGRFEQYF; CDR3nt: TGTGCCAGCAGCTTAGGTGGGGGGCGCTTCGAGCAGTACTTC
d_gene: TRBD2; abundance: medium-sized; j_gene: TRBJ2-1; v_gene: TRBV6-1; CDR3aa: CASGGGRGIQFF; CDR3nt: TGTGCCAGCGGGGGGGGTCGCGGCATCCAGTTCTTC
d_gene: .; abundance: many; j_gene: TRBJ1-3; v_gene: TRBV11-2; CDR3aa: CASSLERQAGTIYF; CDR3nt: TGTGCCAGCAGCTTAGAGAGGCAAGCGGGCACCATATATTTT
d_gene: .; abundance: many; j_gene: TRBJ2-1; v_gene: TRBV20-1; CDR3aa: CSARVPISVQQFF; CDR3nt: TGCAGTGCTAGAGTACCCATTAGCGTGCAGCAGTTCTTC
d_gene: TRBD2; abundance: many; j_gene: TRBJ2-7; v_gene: TRBV5-4; CDR3aa: CASSSRAGVTYEQYF; CDR3nt: TGTGCCAGCAGCTCACGGGCGGGAGTTACCTACGAGCAGTACTTC
d_gene: .; abundance: few; j_gene: TRBJ1-2; v_gene: TRBV6-5; CDR3aa: CASIYSGRDSSGYTF; CDR3nt: TGTGCCAGCATTTACTCAGGGAGGGATAGTAGTGGCTACACCTTC
d_gene: .; abundance: many; j_gene: TRBJ2-5; v_gene: TRBV28; CDR3aa: CASSLVNRAETQYF; CDR3nt: TGTGCCAGCAGTTTGGTGAACAGGGCGGAGACCCAGTACTTC
d_gene: .; abundance: many; j_gene: TRBJ2-5; v_gene: TRBV30; CDR3aa: CAWSEKGEETQYF; CDR3nt: TGTGCCTGGAGTGAGAAGGGGGAAGAGACCCAGTACTTC
d_gene: .; abundance: .; j_gene: TRBJ1-5; v_gene: TRBV20-1; CDR3aa: CSARVSTQSQHF; CDR3nt: TGCAGTGCTAGAGTCTCAACTCAATCCCAGCATTTT
d_gene: TRBD2; abundance: medium-sized; j_gene: TRBJ2-3; v_gene: TRBV12-3/TRBV12-4; CDR3aa: CASIRGLAGGTDTQYF; CDR3nt: TGTGCCAGCATCCGGGGACTAGCGGGGGGCACAGATACGCAGTATTTT
d_gene: TRBD1; abundance: .; j_gene: TRBJ2-7; v_gene: TRBV30; CDR3aa: CAWSVIQGRLSEQYF; CDR3nt: TGTGCCTGGAGCGTAATACAGGGGCGGTTATCCGAGCAGTACTTC
d_gene: .; abundance: once; j_gene: TRBJ2-3; v_gene: TRBV11-2; CDR3aa: CASSAREGGSTDTQYF; CDR3nt: TGTGCCAGCAGCGCGAGAGAGGGGGGGAGCACAGATACGCAGTATTTT
d_gene: .; abundance: .; j_gene: TRBJ2-5; v_gene: TRBV5-4; CDR3aa: CASSLRGVETHYF; CDR3nt: TGTGCCAGCAGCTTGAGAGGGGTGGAGACCCATTACTTC
d_gene: TRBD2; abundance: medium-sized; j_gene: TRBJ2-7; v_gene: TRBV27; CDR3aa: CASRVGGLGTSGKEQYF; CDR3nt: TGTGCCAGCCGAGTGGGGGGCCTCGGGACTAGCGGTAAGGAGCAGTACTTC
d_gene: .; abundance: many; j_gene: TRBJ1-2; v_gene: TRBV11-2; CDR3aa: CASSLDEPWSVPGYTF; CDR3nt: TGTGCCAGCAGCTTAGATGAGCCGTGGTCCGTGCCTGGCTACACCTTC
d_gene: TRBD1; abundance: .; j_gene: TRBJ2-3; v_gene: TRBV20-1; CDR3aa: CSARVYRGRTDTQYF; CDR3nt: TGCAGTGCTAGAGTGTACAGGGGGCGCACAGATACGCAGTATTTT
d_gene: .; abundance: many; j_gene: TRBJ2-3; v_gene: TRBV7-6; CDR3aa: CASSSAKWEDPTDTQYF; CDR3nt: TGTGCCAGCAGCTCCGCTAAGTGGGAGGACCCCACAGATACGCAGTATTTT
d_gene: TRBD2; abundance: medium-sized; j_gene: TRBJ2-7; v_gene: TRBV6-6; CDR3aa: CASSYLRTSGNYEQYF; CDR3nt: TGTGCCAGCAGTTACCTTAGGACTAGCGGGAACTACGAGCAGTACTTC
d_gene: TRBD1; abundance: .; j_gene: TRBJ1-3; v_gene: TRBV2; CDR3aa: CASSPLGQTGNTIYF; CDR3nt: TGTGCCAGCTCCCCTCTGGGACAGACCGGAAACACCATATATTTT
d_gene: TRBD2; abundance: medium-sized; j_gene: TRBJ2-7; v_gene: TRBV6-2/TRBV6-3; CDR3aa: CASSYTSGSYEQYF; CDR3nt: TGTGCCAGCAGTTACACTAGCGGCTCCTACGAGCAGTACTTC
d_gene: .; abundance: .; j_gene: TRBJ1-1; v_gene: TRBV11-2; CDR3aa: CVSSLPRQAFGAFF; CDR3nt: TGTGTCAGCAGCTTACCGCGACAGGCCTTTGGAGCTTTCTTT
d_gene: TRBD1; abundance: .; j_gene: TRBJ2-1; v_gene: TRBV6-1; CDR3aa: CASSSLRGQGNEQFF; CDR3nt: TGTGCCAGCAGCTCACTTCGGGGACAGGGAAATGAGCAGTTCTTC
d_gene: .; abundance: many; j_gene: TRBJ2-3; v_gene: TRBV7-8; CDR3aa: CASSLAIGTDTQYF; CDR3nt: TGTGCCAGCAGCTTAGCTATCGGCACAGATACGCAGTATTTT
d_gene: TRBD1; abundance: few; j_gene: TRBJ1-5; v_gene: TRBV27; CDR3aa: CASSKDRGADQSQHF; CDR3nt: TGTGCCAGCAGCAAGGACAGGGGAGCTGATCAGTCCCAGCATTTT
d_gene: TRBD2; abundance: .; j_gene: TRBJ2-7; v_gene: TRBV4-2; CDR3aa: CASSQGLAVVLYEQYF; CDR3nt: TGTGCCAGCAGCCAAGGACTAGCGGTAGTTCTCTACGAGCAGTACTTC
d_gene: .; abundance: .; j_gene: TRBJ2-5; v_gene: TRBV18; CDR3aa: CASSPSQGAGVLETQYF; CDR3nt: TGTGCCAGCTCACCAAGTCAGGGGGCGGGAGTCTTGGAGACCCAGTACTTC
d_gene: TRBD1; abundance: many; j_gene: TRBJ1-5; v_gene: TRBV10-2; CDR3aa: CASSEGTVVNQPQHF; CDR3nt: TGCGCCAGCAGTGAAGGGACAGTAGTAAATCAGCCCCAGCATTTT
d_gene: TRBD1; abundance: .; j_gene: TRBJ1-2; v_gene: TRBV27; CDR3aa: CASSSGQGRRGYTF; CDR3nt: TGTGCCAGCAGTTCGGGACAGGGAAGGCGAGGCTACACCTTC
d_gene: .; abundance: few; j_gene: TRBJ2-5; v_gene: TRBV5-6; CDR3aa: CASSLRHGVGTQYF; CDR3nt: TGTGCCAGCAGCTTAAGACATGGGGTCGGGACCCAGTACTTC
d_gene: .; abundance: many; j_gene: TRBJ2-3; v_gene: TRBV7-2; CDR3aa: CASSRRGGGPTDTQYF; CDR3nt: TGTGCCAGCAGCAGAAGGGGGGGAGGGCCGACAGATACGCAGTATTTT
d_gene: .; abundance: medium-sized; j_gene: TRBJ1-2; v_gene: TRBV6-1; CDR3aa: CASRFRVGGYTF; CDR3nt: TGTGCCAGCAGATTCAGGGTAGGAGGCTACACCTTC
d_gene: TRBD1; abundance: many; j_gene: TRBJ2-1; v_gene: TRBV9; CDR3aa: CASEGTGTGNNEQFF; CDR3nt: TGTGCCAGCGAGGGAACCGGGACAGGAAACAATGAGCAGTTCTTC
d_gene: .; abundance: .; j_gene: TRBJ2-1; v_gene: TRBV11-1; CDR3aa: CASSLDLGSINEQFF; CDR3nt: TGTGCCAGCAGCTTAGATTTGGGATCTATCAATGAGCAGTTCTTC
d_gene: TRBD1; abundance: many; j_gene: TRBJ1-1; v_gene: TRBV29-1; CDR3aa: CSALTTGFNTEAFF; CDR3nt: TGCAGCGCCCTGACGACAGGGTTTAACACTGAAGCTTTCTTT
d_gene: .; abundance: .; j_gene: TRBJ2-2; v_gene: TRBV6-4; CDR3aa: CASSGGGDLFF; CDR3nt: TGTGCCAGCAGTGGGGGCGGGGATCTGTTTTTT
d_gene: .; abundance: .; j_gene: TRBJ2-7; v_gene: TRBV7-8; CDR3aa: CASSTAGYEQYF; CDR3nt: TGTGCCAGCAGCACGGCAGGCTACGAGCAGTACTTC
d_gene: TRBD2; abundance: .; j_gene: TRBJ2-7; v_gene: TRBV6-1; CDR3aa: CASTGTGGSYEQYF; CDR3nt: TGTGCCAGCACCGGAACGGGGGGCTCCTACGAGCAGTACTTC
d_gene: .; abundance: few; j_gene: TRBJ2-1; v_gene: TRBV28; CDR3aa: CASHVEGHGRNEQFF; CDR3nt: TGTGCCAGCCATGTTGAGGGACACGGGCGGAATGAGCAGTTCTTC